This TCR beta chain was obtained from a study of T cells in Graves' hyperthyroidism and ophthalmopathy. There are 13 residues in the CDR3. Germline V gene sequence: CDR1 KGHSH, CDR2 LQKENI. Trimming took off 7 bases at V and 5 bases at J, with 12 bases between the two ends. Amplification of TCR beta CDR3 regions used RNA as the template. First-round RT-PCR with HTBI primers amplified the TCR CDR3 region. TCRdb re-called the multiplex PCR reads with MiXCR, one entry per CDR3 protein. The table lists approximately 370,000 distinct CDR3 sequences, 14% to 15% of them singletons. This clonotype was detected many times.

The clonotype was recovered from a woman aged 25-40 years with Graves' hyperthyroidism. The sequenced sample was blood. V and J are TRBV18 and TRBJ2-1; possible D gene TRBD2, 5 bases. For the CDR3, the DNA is TGTGCCAGCTTCACTAGTCTCAACAATGAGCAGTTCTTC. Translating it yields CASFTSLNNEQFF.